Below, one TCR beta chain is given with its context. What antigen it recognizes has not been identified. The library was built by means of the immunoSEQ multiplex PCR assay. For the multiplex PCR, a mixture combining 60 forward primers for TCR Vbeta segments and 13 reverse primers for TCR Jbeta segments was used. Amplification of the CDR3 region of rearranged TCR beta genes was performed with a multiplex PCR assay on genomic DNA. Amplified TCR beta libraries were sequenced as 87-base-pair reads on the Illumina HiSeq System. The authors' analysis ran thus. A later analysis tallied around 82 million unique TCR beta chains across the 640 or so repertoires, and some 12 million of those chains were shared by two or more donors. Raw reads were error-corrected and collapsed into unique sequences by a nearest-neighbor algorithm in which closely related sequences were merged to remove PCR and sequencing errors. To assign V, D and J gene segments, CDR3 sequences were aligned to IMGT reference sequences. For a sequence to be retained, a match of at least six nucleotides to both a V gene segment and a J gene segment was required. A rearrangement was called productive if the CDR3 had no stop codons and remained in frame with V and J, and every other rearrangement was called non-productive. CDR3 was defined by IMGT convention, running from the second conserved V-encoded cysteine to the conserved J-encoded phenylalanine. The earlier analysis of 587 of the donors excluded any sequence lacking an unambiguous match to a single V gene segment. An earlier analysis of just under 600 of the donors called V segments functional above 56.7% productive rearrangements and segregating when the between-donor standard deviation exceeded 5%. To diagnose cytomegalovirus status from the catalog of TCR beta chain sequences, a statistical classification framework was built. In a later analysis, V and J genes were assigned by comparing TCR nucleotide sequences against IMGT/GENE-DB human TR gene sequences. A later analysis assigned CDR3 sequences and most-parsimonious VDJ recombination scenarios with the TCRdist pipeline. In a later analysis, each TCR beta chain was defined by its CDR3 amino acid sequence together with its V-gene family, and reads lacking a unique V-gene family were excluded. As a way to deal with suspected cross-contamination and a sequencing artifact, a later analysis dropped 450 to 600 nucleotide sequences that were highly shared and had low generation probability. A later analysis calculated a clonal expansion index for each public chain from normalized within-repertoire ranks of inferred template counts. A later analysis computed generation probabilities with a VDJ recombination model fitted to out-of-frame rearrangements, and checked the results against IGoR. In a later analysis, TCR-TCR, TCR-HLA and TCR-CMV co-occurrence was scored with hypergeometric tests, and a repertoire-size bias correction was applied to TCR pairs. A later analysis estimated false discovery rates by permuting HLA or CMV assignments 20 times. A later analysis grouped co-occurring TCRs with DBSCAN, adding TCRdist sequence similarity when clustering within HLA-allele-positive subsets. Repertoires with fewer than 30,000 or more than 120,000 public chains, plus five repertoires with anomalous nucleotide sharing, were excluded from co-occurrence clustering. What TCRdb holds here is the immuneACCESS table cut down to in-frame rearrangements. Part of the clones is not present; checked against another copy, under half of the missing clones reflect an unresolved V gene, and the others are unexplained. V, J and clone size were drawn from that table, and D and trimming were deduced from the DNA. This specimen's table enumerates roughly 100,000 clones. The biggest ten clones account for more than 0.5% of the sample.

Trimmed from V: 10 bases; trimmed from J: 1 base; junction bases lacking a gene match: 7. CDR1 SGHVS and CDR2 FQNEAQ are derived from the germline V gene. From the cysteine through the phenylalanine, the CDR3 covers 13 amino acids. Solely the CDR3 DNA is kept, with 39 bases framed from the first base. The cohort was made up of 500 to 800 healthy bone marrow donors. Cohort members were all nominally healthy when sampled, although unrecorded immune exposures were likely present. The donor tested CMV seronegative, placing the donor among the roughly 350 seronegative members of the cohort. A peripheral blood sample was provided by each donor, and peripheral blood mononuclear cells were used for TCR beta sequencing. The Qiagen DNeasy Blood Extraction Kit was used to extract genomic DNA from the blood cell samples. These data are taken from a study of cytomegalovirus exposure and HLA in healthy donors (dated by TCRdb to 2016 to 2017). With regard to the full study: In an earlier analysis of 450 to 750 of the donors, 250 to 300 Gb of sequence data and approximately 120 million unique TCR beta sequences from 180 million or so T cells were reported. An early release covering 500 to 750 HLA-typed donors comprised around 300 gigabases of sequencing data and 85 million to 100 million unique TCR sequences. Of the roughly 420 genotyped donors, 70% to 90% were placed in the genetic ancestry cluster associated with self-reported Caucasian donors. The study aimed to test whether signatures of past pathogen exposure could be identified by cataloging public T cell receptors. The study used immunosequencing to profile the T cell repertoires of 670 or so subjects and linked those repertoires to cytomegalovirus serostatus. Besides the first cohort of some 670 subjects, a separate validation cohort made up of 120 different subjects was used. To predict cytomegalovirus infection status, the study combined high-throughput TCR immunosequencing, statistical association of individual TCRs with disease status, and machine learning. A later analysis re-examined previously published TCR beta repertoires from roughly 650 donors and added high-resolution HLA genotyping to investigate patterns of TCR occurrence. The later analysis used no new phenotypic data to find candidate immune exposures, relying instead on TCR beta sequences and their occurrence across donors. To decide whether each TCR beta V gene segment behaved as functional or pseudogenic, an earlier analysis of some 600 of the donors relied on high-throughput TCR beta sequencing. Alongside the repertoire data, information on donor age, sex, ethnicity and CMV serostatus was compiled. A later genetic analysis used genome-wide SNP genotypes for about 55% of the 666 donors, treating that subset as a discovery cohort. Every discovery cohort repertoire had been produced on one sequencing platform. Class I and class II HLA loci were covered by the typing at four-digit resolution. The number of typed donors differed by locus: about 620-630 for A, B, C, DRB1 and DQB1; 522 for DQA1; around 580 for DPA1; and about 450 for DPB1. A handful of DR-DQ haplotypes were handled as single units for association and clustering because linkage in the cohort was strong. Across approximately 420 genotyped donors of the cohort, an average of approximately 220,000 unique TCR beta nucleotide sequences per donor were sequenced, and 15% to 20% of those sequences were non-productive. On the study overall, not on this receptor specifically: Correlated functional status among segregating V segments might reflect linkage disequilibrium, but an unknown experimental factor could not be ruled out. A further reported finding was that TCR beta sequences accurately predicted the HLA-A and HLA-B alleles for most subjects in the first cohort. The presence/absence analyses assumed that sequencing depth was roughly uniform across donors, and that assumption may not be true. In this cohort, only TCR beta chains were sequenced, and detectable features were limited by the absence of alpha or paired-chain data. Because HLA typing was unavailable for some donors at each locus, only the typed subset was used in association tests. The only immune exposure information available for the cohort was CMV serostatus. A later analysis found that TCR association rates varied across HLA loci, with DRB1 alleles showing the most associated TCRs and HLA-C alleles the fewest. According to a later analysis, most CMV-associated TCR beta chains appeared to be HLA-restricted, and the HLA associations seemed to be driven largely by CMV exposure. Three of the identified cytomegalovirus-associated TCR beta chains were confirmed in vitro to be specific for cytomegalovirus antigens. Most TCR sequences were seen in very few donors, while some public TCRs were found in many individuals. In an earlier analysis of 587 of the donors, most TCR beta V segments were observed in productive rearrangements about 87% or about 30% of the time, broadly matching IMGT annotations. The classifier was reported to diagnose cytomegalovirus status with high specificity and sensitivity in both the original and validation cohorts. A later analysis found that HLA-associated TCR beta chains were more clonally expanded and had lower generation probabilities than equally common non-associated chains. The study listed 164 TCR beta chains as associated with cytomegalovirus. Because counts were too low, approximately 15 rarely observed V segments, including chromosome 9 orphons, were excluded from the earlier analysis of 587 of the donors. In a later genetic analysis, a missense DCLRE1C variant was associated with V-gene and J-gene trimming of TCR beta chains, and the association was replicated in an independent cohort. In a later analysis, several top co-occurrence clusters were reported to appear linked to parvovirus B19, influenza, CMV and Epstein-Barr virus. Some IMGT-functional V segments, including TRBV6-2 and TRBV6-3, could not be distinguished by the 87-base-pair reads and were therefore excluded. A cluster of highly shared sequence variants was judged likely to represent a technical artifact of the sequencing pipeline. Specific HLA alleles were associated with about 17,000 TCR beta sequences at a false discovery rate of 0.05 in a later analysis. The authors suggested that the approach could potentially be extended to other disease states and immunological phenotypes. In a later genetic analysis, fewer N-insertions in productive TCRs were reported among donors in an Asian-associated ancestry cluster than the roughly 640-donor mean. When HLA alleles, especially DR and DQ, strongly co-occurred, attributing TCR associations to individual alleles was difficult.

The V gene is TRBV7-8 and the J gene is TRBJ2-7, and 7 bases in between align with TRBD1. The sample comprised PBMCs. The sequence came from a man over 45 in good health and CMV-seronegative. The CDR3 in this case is CATGQEISYEQYF. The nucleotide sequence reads TGTGCCACCGGACAGGAGATTTCCTACGAGCAGTACTTC.